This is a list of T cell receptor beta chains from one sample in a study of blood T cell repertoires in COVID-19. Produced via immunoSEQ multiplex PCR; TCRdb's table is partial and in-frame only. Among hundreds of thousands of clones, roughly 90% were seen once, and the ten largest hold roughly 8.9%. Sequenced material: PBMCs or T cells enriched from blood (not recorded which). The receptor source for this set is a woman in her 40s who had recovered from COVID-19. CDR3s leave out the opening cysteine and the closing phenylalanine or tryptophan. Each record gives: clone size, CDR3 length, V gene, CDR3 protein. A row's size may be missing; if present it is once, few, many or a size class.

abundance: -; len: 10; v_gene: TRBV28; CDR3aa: ASSARGGGYT
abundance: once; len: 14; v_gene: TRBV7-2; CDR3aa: ASSLRLAGITGELF
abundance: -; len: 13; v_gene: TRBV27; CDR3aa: ASSFVDRDVDGYT
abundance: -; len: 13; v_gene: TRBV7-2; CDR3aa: ASSLEASGSGTQY
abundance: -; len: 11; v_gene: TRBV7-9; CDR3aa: APSAREGTEAF
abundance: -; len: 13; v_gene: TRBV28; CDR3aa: ASSPHTGVGETQY
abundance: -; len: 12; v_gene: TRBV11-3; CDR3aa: ASTPPRGTGELF
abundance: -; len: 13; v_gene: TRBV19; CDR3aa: ASSRGQGGIGELF
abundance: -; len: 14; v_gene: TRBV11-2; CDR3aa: ASSLDRGLGYGEQY
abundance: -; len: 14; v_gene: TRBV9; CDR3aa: ASSEALRAGTDTQY
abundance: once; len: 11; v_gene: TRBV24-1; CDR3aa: ATSDQINYGYT
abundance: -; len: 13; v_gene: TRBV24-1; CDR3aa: ATSGGTSGDNEQF
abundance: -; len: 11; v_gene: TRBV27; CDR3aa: ASRPQGIDGYT
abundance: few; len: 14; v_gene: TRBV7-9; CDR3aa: ASSSQTGRSSYEQY
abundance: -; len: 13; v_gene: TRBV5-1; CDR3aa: ASSRSGTNTDTQY
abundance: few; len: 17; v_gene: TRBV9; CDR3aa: ASSQPGLTTGGRYNEQF
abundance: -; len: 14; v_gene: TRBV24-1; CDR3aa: ATGAGVGLGTDTQY
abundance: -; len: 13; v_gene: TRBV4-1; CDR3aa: ASSQNTGYQETQY
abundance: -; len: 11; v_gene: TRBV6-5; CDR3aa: ASQDRPYQPQH
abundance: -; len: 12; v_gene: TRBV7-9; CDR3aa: ASSLVGQRGEQY
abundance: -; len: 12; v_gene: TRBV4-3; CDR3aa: ASSQFRGTYEQY
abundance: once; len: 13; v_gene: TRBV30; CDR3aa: AWRSAGGAGNTIY
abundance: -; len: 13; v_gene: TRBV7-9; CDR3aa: ASSEAWGPGTEAF
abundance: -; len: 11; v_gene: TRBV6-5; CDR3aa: ASSYEGRGPLH
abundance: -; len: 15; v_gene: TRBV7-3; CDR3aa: ASSLLGGTVSQEVQY
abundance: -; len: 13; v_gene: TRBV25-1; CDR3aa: ASSELGQGAPEQY
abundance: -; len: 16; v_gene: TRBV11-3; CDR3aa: ASSLGGIRSASTDTQY
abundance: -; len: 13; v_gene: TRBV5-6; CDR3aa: ASSFSAGRDTEAF
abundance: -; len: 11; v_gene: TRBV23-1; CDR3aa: AQRTGMNTEAF
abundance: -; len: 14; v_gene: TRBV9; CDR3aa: ASSVGEGRIQESQY
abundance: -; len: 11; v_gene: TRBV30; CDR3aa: AWTSRKGTEAF
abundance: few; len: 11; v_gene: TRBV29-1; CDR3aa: SVEDIDYNEQF
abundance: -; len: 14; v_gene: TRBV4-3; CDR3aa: ASSQGVTSPFWTLH
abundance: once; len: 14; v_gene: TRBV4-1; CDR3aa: ASSQAGTAMNTEAF
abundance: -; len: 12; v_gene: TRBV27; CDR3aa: ASSFGGSSYEQY
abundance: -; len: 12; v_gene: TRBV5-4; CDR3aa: ASSWRQGAGEQY
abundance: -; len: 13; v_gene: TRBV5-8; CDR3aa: ASSLHSGGGETQY
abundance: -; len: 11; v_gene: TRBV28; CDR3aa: ASSLGRADTQY
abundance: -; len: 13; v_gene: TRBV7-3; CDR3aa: ASSEGLAGFREQF
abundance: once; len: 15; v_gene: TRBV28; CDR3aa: ASAPLGGTLAKNIQY
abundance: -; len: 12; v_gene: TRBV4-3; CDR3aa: ASSQDRGTGELF
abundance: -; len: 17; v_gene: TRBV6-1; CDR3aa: ASSGGVSAGQALSDTQY
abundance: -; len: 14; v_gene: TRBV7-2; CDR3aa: ASSGDRLENTGELF
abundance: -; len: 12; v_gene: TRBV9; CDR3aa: ASSIGPTNYGYT
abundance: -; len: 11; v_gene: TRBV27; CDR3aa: ASSPPGFHEQY
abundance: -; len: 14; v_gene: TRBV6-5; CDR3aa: ASSYSTHTGLLEAF
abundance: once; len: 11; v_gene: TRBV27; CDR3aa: ASSPLGGTEQY
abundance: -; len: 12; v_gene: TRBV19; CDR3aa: ASTGGDGNQPQH
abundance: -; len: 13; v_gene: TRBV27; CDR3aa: ASSLRSSNANEQF
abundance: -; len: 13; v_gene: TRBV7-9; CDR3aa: ASSSSGGRNYGYT
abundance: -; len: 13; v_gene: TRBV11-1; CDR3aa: ASSLVGQGASEQY
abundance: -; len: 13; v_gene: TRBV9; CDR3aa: ASSVGGAGEVEQF
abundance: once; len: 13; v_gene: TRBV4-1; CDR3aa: ASSLLAPGGNEQF
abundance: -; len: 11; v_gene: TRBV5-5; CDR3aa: ASSGEGGQPQH
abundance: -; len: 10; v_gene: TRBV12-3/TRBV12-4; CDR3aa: ASSRIGEPQH
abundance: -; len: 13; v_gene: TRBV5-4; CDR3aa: ASSLAAGRSYEQY
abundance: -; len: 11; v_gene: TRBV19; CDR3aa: ASTPEGVYGYT
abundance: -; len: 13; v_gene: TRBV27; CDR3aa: ASSSTSDRSYEQY
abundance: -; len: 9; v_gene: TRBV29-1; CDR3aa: SVNRADTQY